Following are 18 T cell receptor beta chains from one sample sequenced in a study of T cells in Graves' hyperthyroidism and ophthalmopathy. Amplification of TCR beta CDR3 regions used RNA as the template. TCR CDR3 underwent first-round RT-PCR with the HTBI primer set. TCRdb re-called the multiplex PCR reads through MiXCR, storing one row per CDR3 protein. This repertoire shows under 750,000 distinct CDR3 sequences, over 15% found once; its top ten account for approximately 15%. Sequencing was carried out using blood. The receptors come from a woman in her 50s with Graves' hyperthyroidism that later progressed to Graves' ophthalmopathy.

The sample holds a few counts of this clonotype. The V call is TRBV20-1, the J call TRBJ1-2; 9 nucleotides align to TRBD1. Looked up from germline, CDR1 is DFQATT and CDR2 is SNEGSKA (reference sequence). This CDR3 comprises 14 residues. V dropped 0 bases and J dropped 7; count of bases not matched to a gene: 6. CDR3 loop: CSARDGQGQIGYTF. The CDR3 coding sequence is TGCAGTGCTAGAGATGGACAGGGGCAGATTGGCTACACCTTC.

This clonotype has a count of ten or more. The rearrangement links TRBV12-3 or TRBV12-4 to TRBJ2-7; maybe TRBD1 (6 bases). This CDR3 has 14 residues. Between the trimmed V and J ends, which lost 5 bases and 0 bases, there was a span of 11 bases. The CDR3 loop is CASSTGTLSYEQYF. The CDR3 nucleotides read TGTGCCAGCAGTACCGGGACACTCTCCTACGAGCAGTACTTC.

This clonotype has at least ten counts. V is TRBV20-1 and J is TRBJ2-1; 7 bases fit TRBD2. CDR3 size: 12 residues. Germline V gene lookup returns CDR1 DFQATT and CDR2 SNEGSKA (reference sequence). Trimming removed 5 bases from V and 6 bases from J; junction bases left unmatched: 4. CDR3 DNA: TGCAGTGCTGAGCGGGGCGGCAATGAGCAGTTCTTC. Its protein is CSAERGGNEQFF.

There are many counts of this clonotype. The V and J genes are TRBV7-9 and TRBJ1-1; D ambiguous. The CDR3 length is 15 residues. The V gene lost 5 bases and the J gene lost 1 base, with 14 bases spanning the gap. From germline, CDR1 is SEHNR and CDR2 FQNEAQ (reference sequence). The CDR3 protein is CASSPSEGWNTEAFF. The CDR3 region has the DNA TGTGCCAGCAGCCCAAGTGAAGGGTGGAACACTGAAGCTTTCTTT.

The chain has TRBV11-2 and TRBJ1-1; no definite D call. CDR1 and CDR2 from the germline V gene are SGHAT and FQNNGV. This CDR3 region has 13 residues. The V and J ends lost 3 bases and 4 bases respectively, with 9 bases between them. The CDR3 coding sequence is TGTGCCAGCAGCTTCGGTGCGAGCACTGAAGCTTTCTTT. Amino acid sequence: CASSFGASTEAFF.

The chain joins TRBV5-8 to TRBJ1-5; D is ambiguous. The V end was cut by 2 bases, the J end by 7 bases, with 16 bases between. Germline CDR1 SGHTS, CDR2 YDEGEE. This CDR3 is 15 amino acids long. Here the CDR3 reads CASSFWNNPRQPQHF. In DNA, the CDR3 is TGTGCCAGCAGCTTTTGGAACAACCCCAGGCAGCCCCAGCATTTT.

This clonotype was found many times. The V and J genes are TRBV5-8 and TRBJ2-3; the D gene could be TRBD1 or TRBD2 (6 bases each). The CDR3 runs to 14 residues. Germline CDR1 reads SGHTS; CDR2 reads YDEGEE. Trimming pared 2 bases from V and 7 bases from J, leaving 14 bases between. The CDR3 loop reads CASSFMRGGNTQYF. CDR3 nucleotides: TGTGCCAGCAGCTTCATGCGAGGGGGGAATACGCAGTATTTT.

This clonotype was found many times. The rearrangement uses TRBV2 and TRBJ2-4; D is ambiguous. Germline V gene lookup returns CDR1 SNHLY and CDR2 FYNNEI. Trimming cost V 0 bases and J 15 bases, with 12 bases left between them. The CDR3 length is 12 residues. The CDR3 region has the DNA TGTGCCAGCAGTGAAGCGGCGTTTACCTTGTACTTC. It codes for CASSEAAFTLYF.

The genes are TRBV20-1 and TRBJ1-2; D is possibly TRBD1 (5 bases). The germline CDR1 and CDR2 sequences are DFQATT and SNEGSKA (reference sequence). Trimming cost V 3 bases and J 0 bases, with 8 bases left between them. The CDR3 is made up of 13 amino acids. CDR3 DNA sequence: TGCAGTGCTAGCGCGGGGGCTAACTATGGCTACACCTTC. Residues: CSASAGANYGYTF.

The chain links TRBV10-1 to TRBJ1-1; a weak D match, TRBD1 (5 bases). Germline V gene sequence: CDR1 WNHNN, CDR2 SYGVQD (reference sequence). V lost 8 bases and J 1 base, leaving 14 bases between the germline ends. The CDR3 is 14 residues long. Here the CDR3 reads CASRGRGENTEAFF. The CDR3 DNA is TGCGCCAGCCGTGGACGGGGGGAGAACACTGAAGCTTTCTTT.

This clonotype was recorded at least ten times. V gene TRBV3-1 combines with J gene TRBJ2-5; D is ambiguous. The germline CDR1 and CDR2 sequences are LGHDT and YNNKEL (reference sequence). This CDR3 has 13 amino acids. With 1 base removed from V and 4 bases from J, the gap between germline ends came to 7 bases. CDR3 in DNA: TGTGCCAGCAGCCAAGGGGCCATAGAGACCCAGTACTTC. Translated, it gives CASSQGAIETQYF.

This rearrangement joins TRBV19 to TRBJ2-3; 8 positions agree with TRBD1. This CDR3 has 14 residues. The germline CDR1 and CDR2 sequences are LNHDA and SQIVND (reference sequence). The trim removed 7 bases at V and 5 bases at J, leaving 8 bases unmatched. The CDR3 is CASKVQGAQDTQYF. In DNA, the CDR3 is TGTGCCAGTAAGGTCCAGGGGGCGCAAGATACGCAGTATTTT.

This clonotype was seen ten or more times. The chain combines TRBV6-1 with TRBJ1-1; TRBD1 is a possible D gene (5 bases). V lost 10 bases to trimming and J lost 7 bases, with 22 bases between them. Per the germline V gene, CDR1 is MNHNS and CDR2 is SASEGT. The CDR3 has 14 amino acids. CDR3 region: CATMDPGRRHEAFF. The CDR3 DNA reads as TGTGCCACCATGGACCCGGGACGACGGCATGAAGCTTTCTTT.

The chain employs TRBV18 and TRBJ2-3; TRBD2 is a possible D gene (5 bases). CDR1 KGHSH and CDR2 LQKENI come from the germline V gene. The V and J ends lost 6 bases and 2 bases respectively, with 15 bases between them. The CDR3 has 15 residues. CDR3 region: CASSSRDYFTDTQYF. CDR3 nucleotides: TGTGCCAGCTCTTCCCGGGATTACTTCACAGATACGCAGTATTTT.

The rearrangement uses TRBV20-1 and TRBJ1-3; D unclear. The CDR3 is 15 residues long. The germline CDR1 and CDR2 sequences are DFQATT and SNEGSKA (reference sequence). V lost 0 bases and J 0 bases, leaving 9 bases between the germline ends. CDR3 amino acids: CSARDLGISGNTIYF. The CDR3 DNA is TGCAGTGCTAGAGATTTAGGTATCTCTGGAAACACCATATATTTT.

This clonotype has a handful of counts. The chain joins TRBV6-1 to TRBJ1-1; maybe TRBD1 (5 bases). Trimming cost V 5 bases and J 0 bases, with 13 bases left between them. The germline V gene has CDR1 MNHNS and CDR2 SASEGT. The CDR3 is made up of 15 amino acids. CDR3 sequence reads: CASSRGRAMNTEAFF. The CDR3, as DNA: TGTGCCAGCAGTAGGGGACGAGCAATGAACACTGAAGCTTTCTTT.

V and J are TRBV15 and TRBJ1-5, with no clear D. This CDR3 region has 15 residues. V lost 0 bases to trimming and J lost 1 base, with 7 bases between them. Germline V gene data show CDR1 as LNHNV and CDR2 as YYDKDF (reference sequence). In DNA, the CDR3 is TGTGCCACCAGCAGAGATCGGAGAAGCAATCAGCCCCAGCATTTT. Its protein is CATSRDRRSNQPQHF.

This clonotype has at least ten counts. The chain couples TRBV15 to TRBJ2-5; 8 positions agree with TRBD2. Germline V lookup: CDR1 LNHNV, CDR2 YYDKDF (reference sequence). The V segment lost 2 bases and the J segment 5 bases; nucleotides outside the gene matches: 1. The CDR3 length is 13 residues. CDR3 DNA: TGTGCCACCAGCAGAATAGCGGGGGAGACCCAGTACTTC. It yields the protein CATSRIAGETQYF.